Listed below are T cell receptor beta chains from one sample, sequenced in a study of cytomegalovirus exposure and HLA in healthy donors. The table came from immunoSEQ multiplex PCR; TCRdb's copy has only in-frame clones and leaves some out. The sample contains 150,000 or so clones, about four fifths of which appear only once. Sequenced input: PBMCs. These receptors all stem from a boy aged 2 to 9 in good health and CMV-seronegative. CDR3s include the opening cysteine and the closing phenylalanine or tryptophan.

v_gene: TRBV6-5
j_gene: TRBJ1-1
CDR3aa: CASSYTRGNTEAFF

v_gene: TRBV6-1
j_gene: TRBJ1-3
CDR3aa: CASSPSRVAGNTIYF

v_gene: TRBV4-1
j_gene: TRBJ1-5
CDR3aa: CASNPRGENQPQHF

v_gene: TRBV7-9
j_gene: TRBJ1-1
CDR3aa: CASSPGQGAARTEAFF

v_gene: TRBV5-6
j_gene: TRBJ2-3
CDR3aa: CASSLGSRHSTDTQYF

v_gene: TRBV7-9
j_gene: TRBJ2-1
CDR3aa: CASSLVAGGRSSYNEQFF

v_gene: TRBV4-2
j_gene: TRBJ2-5
CDR3aa: CASSQTGASSQYF

v_gene: TRBV27
j_gene: TRBJ2-3
CDR3aa: CATRRGGDTQYF

v_gene: TRBV4-1
j_gene: TRBJ1-1
CDR3aa: CASSQPTGENTEAFF

v_gene: TRBV10-2
j_gene: TRBJ2-1
CDR3aa: CASTGTSRSYNEQFF

v_gene: TRBV6-5
j_gene: TRBJ1-1
CDR3aa: CASREYQGGKTEAFF

v_gene: TRBV6-5
j_gene: TRBJ1-3
CDR3aa: CASRGVSGNTIYF

v_gene: TRBV2
j_gene: TRBJ1-4
CDR3aa: CASSSRETNEKLFF

v_gene: TRBV6-6
j_gene: TRBJ1-1
CDR3aa: CASRTGGPNTEAFF

v_gene: TRBV4-1
j_gene: TRBJ2-1
CDR3aa: CASSQDRVDRSGSSYNEQFF

v_gene: TRBV19
j_gene: TRBJ2-1
CDR3aa: CASKRSSGSPAILDEQFF

v_gene: TRBV6-6
j_gene: TRBJ2-7
CDR3aa: CASESLGHFDEQYF

v_gene: TRBV7-9
j_gene: TRBJ2-7
CDR3aa: CASSLEAGPYEQYF

v_gene: TRBV21-1
j_gene: TRBJ1-1
CDR3aa: CASSARGGGTEAFF

v_gene: TRBV5-1
j_gene: TRBJ1-5
CDR3aa: CASIEQGGNQPQHF

v_gene: TRBV7-2
j_gene: .
CDR3aa: CASSPGPSSYEQYF

v_gene: TRBV6-1
j_gene: TRBJ2-3
CDR3aa: CASRMQGGHTDTQYF

v_gene: TRBV4-1
j_gene: TRBJ2-1
CDR3aa: CASSQAVGTVQFF

v_gene: TRBV27
j_gene: TRBJ1-1
CDR3aa: CASSLAVGSAEAFF

v_gene: TRBV11-2
j_gene: TRBJ1-2
CDR3aa: CASSSTRFPGLTNYGYTF

v_gene: TRBV7-8
j_gene: TRBJ2-7
CDR3aa: CASSPPNRGAYEQYF

v_gene: TRBV30
j_gene: TRBJ2-1
CDR3aa: CAWSVLTSGYNEQFF

v_gene: TRBV5-1
j_gene: TRBJ2-2
CDR3aa: CATQTGGNTGELFF

v_gene: TRBV2
j_gene: TRBJ2-1
CDR3aa: CASKQRELNNEQFF

v_gene: TRBV14
j_gene: TRBJ1-4
CDR3aa: CASSQDQGTDEKLFF

v_gene: TRBV6-4
j_gene: TRBJ1-5
CDR3aa: CASSAQVDQPQHF

v_gene: TRBV2
j_gene: TRBJ1-2
CDR3aa: CASKSDRTNYGYTF

v_gene: TRBV29-1
j_gene: TRBJ1-1
CDR3aa: CSVEGGEDTEAFF

v_gene: TRBV10-3
j_gene: TRBJ1-2
CDR3aa: CAISPGQGLGNYGYTF

v_gene: TRBV29-1
j_gene: .
CDR3aa: CSVESGSAYEQYF

v_gene: TRBV7-6
j_gene: TRBJ2-5
CDR3aa: CASSLVSAGQGQETQYF

v_gene: TRBV6-1
j_gene: TRBJ2-5
CDR3aa: CASSETGGAETQYF

v_gene: TRBV5-1
j_gene: TRBJ2-3
CDR3aa: CASSPPYSEYTDTQYF

v_gene: TRBV28
j_gene: TRBJ2-1
CDR3aa: CASSSLLLLESRRSYEQFF

v_gene: TRBV13
j_gene: TRBJ2-7
CDR3aa: CASSQERELNEQYF

v_gene: TRBV29-1
j_gene: TRBJ2-1
CDR3aa: CSVEDRTGGYNEQFF

v_gene: TRBV2
j_gene: TRBJ1-2
CDR3aa: CASSEFQRLLF

v_gene: TRBV5-1
j_gene: TRBJ2-3
CDR3aa: CASSLSGETTDTQYF

v_gene: TRBV5-1
j_gene: TRBJ1-2
CDR3aa: CAESPLNYGYTF

v_gene: TRBV6-5
j_gene: TRBJ1-1
CDR3aa: CASTPRDTNTEAFF

v_gene: TRBV5-1
j_gene: TRBJ2-3
CDR3aa: CASSLVFRGGDTQYF

v_gene: TRBV6-5
j_gene: TRBJ2-1
CDR3aa: CASRKPGQGLIRQFF

v_gene: TRBV29-1
j_gene: TRBJ1-1
CDR3aa: CSGGQGRNTEAFF

v_gene: TRBV7-2
j_gene: TRBJ2-3
CDR3aa: CASSSGLAGRSETDTQYF

v_gene: TRBV6-6
j_gene: TRBJ2-1
CDR3aa: CASSYGRGGGLNEQFF

v_gene: TRBV2
j_gene: TRBJ2-7
CDR3aa: CASSELGQRNEQYF

v_gene: TRBV20-1
j_gene: TRBJ2-3
CDR3aa: CSARNKDTQYF

v_gene: TRBV28
j_gene: TRBJ2-7
CDR3aa: CASSLGDRIHYEQYF